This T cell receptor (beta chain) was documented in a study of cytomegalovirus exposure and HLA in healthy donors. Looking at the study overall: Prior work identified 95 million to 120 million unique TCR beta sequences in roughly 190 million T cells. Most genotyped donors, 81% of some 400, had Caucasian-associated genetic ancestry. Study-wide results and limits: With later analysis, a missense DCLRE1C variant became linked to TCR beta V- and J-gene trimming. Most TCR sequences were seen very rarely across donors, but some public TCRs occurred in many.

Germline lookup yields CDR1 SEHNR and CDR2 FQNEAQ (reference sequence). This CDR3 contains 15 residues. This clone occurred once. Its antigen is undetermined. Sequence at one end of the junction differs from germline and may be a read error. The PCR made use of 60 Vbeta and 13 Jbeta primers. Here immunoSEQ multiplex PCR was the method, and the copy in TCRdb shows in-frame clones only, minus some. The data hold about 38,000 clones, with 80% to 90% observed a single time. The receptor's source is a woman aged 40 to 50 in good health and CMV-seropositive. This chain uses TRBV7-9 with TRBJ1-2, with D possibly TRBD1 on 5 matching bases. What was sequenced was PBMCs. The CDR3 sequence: CSSSLGQGETGRYTF. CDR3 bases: TGTTCCAGCAGCTTAGGACAAGGGGAAACGGGTCGCTACACCTTC.